Below are 20 T cell receptor beta chains sequenced from a single sample in a study of OX40 agonist ivuxolimab in advanced cancers. The table came from immunoSEQ multiplex PCR; TCRdb's copy has only in-frame clones and leaves some out. Among under 55,000 clones listed, around 85% were seen once. The specimen comprised CD4+ or CD8+ T cells sorted from blood, sampled in a trial of the OX40 agonist ivuxolimab. The origin of the receptors is an adult with an advanced solid tumor such as melanoma, head and neck, liver or kidney cancer.

V and J are TRBV18 and TRBJ2-3, with D possibly being TRBD2 (6 bases). V was cut by 4 bases and J by 0 bases, with 14 bases left in between. Germline-derived CDR1 and CDR2 are KGHSH and LQKENI. This CDR3 has 16 amino acids. The CDR3 sequence: CASSRELSGSTDTQYF. As DNA, the CDR3 is TGTGCCAGCTCACGCGAGCTTAGCGGTAGCACAGATACGCAGTATTTT.

The chain has TRBV30 and TRBJ2-5; D may be TRBD1 (6 bases). Germline CDR1 is GTSNPN and CDR2 is SVGIG (reference sequence). The CDR3 is made up of 12 amino acids. This CDR3 is CAKGQPRETQYF. In nucleotides, the CDR3 is TGTGCTAAAGGACAGCCCCGGGAGACCCAGTACTTC.

V gene TRBV5-1 combines with J gene TRBJ1-6; D unresolved. Germline-derived CDR1 and CDR2 are SGHRS and YFSETQ. This CDR3 is 16 amino acids long. The V and J ends lost 1 base and 7 bases respectively, with 15 bases between them. The CDR3, as DNA: TGCGCCAGCAGCTTGCCGGGCCGTTCGGGGAATTCACCCCTCCACTTT. It yields the protein CASSLPGRSGNSPLHF.

V is TRBV15 and J is TRBJ2-7; D may be TRBD1 (5 bases). The CDR3 loop spans 15 amino acids. V gave up 2 bases and J gave up 5 bases, with 16 bases separating them. The V gene's germline CDR1 is LNHNV and CDR2 YYDKDF (reference sequence). DNA of the CDR3: TGTGCCACCAGCAGAAACTGGCAGGGAAATGACGAGCAGTACTTC. Protein: CATSRNWQGNDEQYF.

The V and J genes are TRBV11-2 and TRBJ1-2; 8 bases align to TRBD1. Trimming took 2 bases from V and 2 from J; bases not matched to a gene: 7. Germline V CDR1 and CDR2: SGHAT, FQNNGV. This CDR3 region has 16 residues. The CDR3 region is CASSLRTGSPNYGYTF. CDR3 DNA sequence: TGTGCCAGCAGCTTACGGACAGGGAGCCCCAACTATGGCTACACCTTC.

The genes are TRBV4-2 and TRBJ2-3, with D unclear. Germline V gene sequence: CDR1 LGHNA, CDR2 YNFKEQ. The CDR3 runs 13 residues. V shed 11 bases and J shed 1 base, with 13 bases lying between them. CDR3 residues: CAVQLGGTDTQYF. In nucleotides, the CDR3 is TGTGCCGTCCAATTGGGTGGCACAGATACGCAGTATTTT.

The chain links TRBV7-9 to TRBJ1-5; D gene uncertain. The germline gives CDR1 SEHNR, CDR2 FQNEAQ (reference sequence). This CDR3 spans 13 amino acids. V lost 1 base and J 6 bases, leaving 7 bases between the germline ends. CDR3 region: CASSLDHRQPQHF. CDR3 coding DNA: TGTGCCAGCAGCTTAGATCATCGTCAGCCCCAGCATTTT.

The rearrangement links TRBV18 to TRBJ1-6, with D hard to call. V lost 3 bases and J 5 bases, leaving 5 bases between the germline ends. This CDR3 has 13 residues. CDR1 and CDR2 from the germline V gene are KGHSH and LQKENI. The CDR3 reads CASSPDDNSPLHF. The CDR3 DNA sequence: TGTGCCAGCTCACCGGACGATAATTCACCCCTCCACTTT.

The J gene is TRBJ1-2, the V gene TRBV11-2; no definite D call. The germline V and J ends were trimmed by 6 bases and 6 bases, with 17 bases remaining between them. The CDR3 has 14 amino acids. CDR1 SGHAT and CDR2 FQNNGV come from the germline V gene. CDR3 coding DNA: TGTGCCAGCAGTAAAGGGTTTGAGTGGAATGGCTACACCTTC. As protein: CASSKGFEWNGYTF.

The genes are TRBV19 and TRBJ2-2, with 8 bases fitting TRBD1. The CDR3 extends over 15 amino acids. Per germline, CDR1 LNHDA and CDR2 SQIVND (reference sequence). The V gene end was trimmed by 7 bases and the J gene end by 7 bases; junction bases not matched to a gene: 11. In DNA, the CDR3 is TGTGCCAGTACCGTCGGACAGGGTTCTATCGGGGAGCTGTTTTTT. Its translation is CASTVGQGSIGELFF.

The chain couples TRBV2 to TRBJ2-5; TRBD2 might be the D (7 bases). The germline CDR1 and CDR2 sequences are SNHLY and FYNNEI. This CDR3 is 14 amino acids long. The V end lost 7 bases, the J end lost 5 bases, and 17 bases lay between the germline ends. CDR3 region: CASILGGGGETQYF. In DNA, the CDR3 is TGTGCCAGCATCTTGGGGGGGGGCGGTGAGACCCAGTACTTC.

This clone is a singleton in its sample. This CDR3 reads CASSLLSRGDYGYTF. Here the CDR3 DNA reads TGTGCCAGCTCACTACTCTCCCGCGGGGACTATGGCTACACCTTC. The rearrangement joins TRBV18 to TRBJ1-2; D is unclear. With 4 bases removed from V and 3 bases from J, the gap between germline ends came to 15 bases. The CDR3 is 15 residues long. CDR1 is KGHSH and CDR2 is LQKENI in the germline V gene.

This clone was seen only once. This rearrangement joins TRBV6-1 to TRBJ1-6; tentative D call: TRBD1 (5 bases). The CDR3 loop spans 15 amino acids. CDR1 is MNHNS and CDR2 is SASEGT in the germline V gene. V lost 6 bases, J lost 0 bases, and 9 bases lay in between. CDR3 protein: CASSPGSSYNSPLHF. Written as DNA, the CDR3 is TGTGCCAGCAGCCCAGGGAGCTCCTATAATTCACCCCTCCACTTT.

This clone was counted once. The genes are TRBV10-2 and TRBJ2-7; D not resolved. This CDR3 region has 13 residues. Between the trimmed V and J ends, which lost 7 bases and 2 bases, there was a span of 12 bases. Germline V gene data show CDR1 as WSHSY and CDR2 as SAAADI. The CDR3 spells CASTEPSPYEQYF. As DNA, the CDR3 is TGCGCCAGCACCGAGCCAAGCCCCTACGAGCAGTACTTC.

This chain uses TRBV28 with TRBJ1-1; 8 bases align to TRBD1. Trimming cost V 5 bases and J 4 bases; bases outside gene matches: 15. Germline lookup yields CDR1 MDHEN and CDR2 SYDVKM. The CDR3 contains 17 residues. In DNA form, the CDR3 reads TGTGCCAGCAGTAATGACAGGGGAGAAGCGTGGGTCACTGAAGCTTTCTTT. Its translation is CASSNDRGEAWVTEAFF.

The chain is built from TRBV28 and TRBJ1-3; possible D gene TRBD1, 5 bases. This CDR3 is 15 amino acids long. Trimming shortened V by 4 bases and J by 1 base, and 11 bases separated the two germline ends. From germline, CDR1 is MDHEN and CDR2 SYDVKM. CDR3 protein: CASSSIGTSGNTIYF. CDR3 nucleotide sequence: TGTGCCAGCAGTTCGATCGGGACGTCTGGAAACACCATATATTTT.

The chain recombines TRBV10-3 with TRBJ1-1, with D unresolved. The CDR3 is made up of 12 amino acids. The V and J ends lost 5 bases and 0 bases respectively, with 4 bases between them. The germline V gene has CDR1 ENHRY and CDR2 SYGVKD. The CDR3 region is CAISTMNTEAFF. CDR3 nucleotide sequence: TGTGCCATCAGTACGATGAACACTGAAGCTTTCTTT.

The chain recombines TRBV6-1 with TRBJ1-5; D is undetermined. Germline V gene sequence: CDR1 MNHNS, CDR2 SASEGT. The CDR3 contains 14 residues. V gave up 7 bases and J gave up 2 bases, with 12 bases separating them. CDR3 coding DNA: TGTGCCAGCAATACCGCTGTTGGCAATCAGCCCCAGCATTTT. This gives the protein CASNTAVGNQPQHF.

This chain uses TRBV7-3 with TRBJ2-7; 10 bases fit TRBD2. Trimming cost V 5 bases and J 3 bases; bases outside gene matches: 7. In germline, CDR1 is SGHTA, CDR2 FQGTGA. The CDR3 totals 15 residues. The CDR3 coding sequence is TGTGCCAGCAGCCCTAGCGGGGGAGCCTACTACGAGCAGTACTTC. Amino acid sequence: CASSPSGGAYYEQYF.

This clone was seen only once. The J gene is TRBJ2-1, the V gene TRBV5-4; D is tentatively TRBD1 or TRBD2 (5 bases each). CDR1 SGHNT and CDR2 YYREEE come from the germline V gene (reference sequence). Trimming stripped 4 bases from V and 5 bases from J, with 16 bases between. The length of the CDR3 is 15 residues. The CDR3, as DNA: TGTGCCAGCAGCCCCGAGGGGCCCCTCCACAATGAGCAGTTCTTC. Encoded protein: CASSPEGPLHNEQFF.